The next 23 T cell receptor beta chains were all read from a single sample in a study of breast tumors, draining lymph nodes, adjacent tissues. Each CDR3 protein is one row after TCRdb ran MiXCR on the multiplex PCR reads. This table holds 150,000 to 250,000 distinct CDR3 sequences, 25% to 40% found once. Breast cancer patients provided tissue from their axillary draining lymph nodes. The sequenced material came from axillary lymph node tissue. Receptor source: a female donor with breast cancer. Some clones in this sample may be carry-over from other donors' samples.

This clonotype was seen at least ten times. The rearrangement joins TRBV7-8 to TRBJ2-1; 7 bases map to TRBD2. V was pared by 4 bases and J by 1 base, with 10 bases of the junction left unmatched. CDR1 SGHVS and CDR2 FQNEAQ come from the germline V gene. The CDR3 has 17 residues. As DNA, the CDR3 is TGTGCCAGCAGCTCGCAATGGAGCGGGATATCCTACAATGAGCAGTTCTTC. It is translated as CASSSQWSGISYNEQFF.

The table lists this clonotype with many counts. V and J are TRBV12-3 or TRBV12-4 and TRBJ2-3, with 7 bases lining up with TRBD2. V lost 6 bases, J lost 2 bases, and 14 bases stayed unmatched. This CDR3 is 17 amino acids long. CDR3 region: CASRPDGRAGATDTQYF. Here the CDR3 DNA reads TGTGCCAGCAGGCCCGATGGGAGGGCTGGGGCCACAGATACGCAGTATTTT.

This clonotype has a count of ten or more. V and J are TRBV2 and TRBJ2-5; 9 bases map to TRBD2. Germline V CDR1 and CDR2: SNHLY, FYNNEI. J was trimmed by 4 bases and V by 7 bases; bases with no gene match: 7. The CDR3 consists of 14 residues. CDR3 nucleotides: TGTGCCAGCATCCGACTAGCGGTAGGAGAGACCCAGTACTTC. Translated: CASIRLAVGETQYF.

Relative to its sample, this clonotype is medium-sized. The rearrangement joins TRBV24-1 to TRBJ2-7; D not resolved. The germline gives CDR1 KGHDR, CDR2 SFDVKD. This CDR3 spans 11 amino acids. V lost 4 bases and J 3 bases, leaving 3 bases between the germline ends. In DNA form, the CDR3 reads TGTGCCACCAGTGAGGGCTACGAGCAGTACTTC. Amino acids: CATSEGYEQYF.

This chain joins TRBV3-1 and TRBJ2-3; possibly TRBD2 for D (6 bases). Germline CDR1 and CDR2: LGHDT and YNNKEL (reference sequence). V was cut by 4 bases and J by 5 bases, with 13 bases left in between. CDR3 length equals 14 residues. CDR3 nucleotide sequence: TGTGCCAGCAGCCCCCCAGGAGCGGGAGATACGCAGTATTTT. This gives the protein CASSPPGAGDTQYF.

This clonotype was seen ten or more times. In DNA, the CDR3 is TGTGCCAGCAGCGCATCAGTGAGCTACTCTGGAAACACCATATATTTT. This translates into CASSASVSYSGNTIYF. V gene TRBV9 combines with J gene TRBJ1-3; no definite D call. CDR1 is SGDLS, CDR2 YYNGEE, per germline. The germline V and J ends were trimmed by 3 bases and 0 bases, with 13 bases remaining between them. The CDR3 spans 16 residues. Using reference TRBV9 and TRBJ1-3 for the parts outside the CDR3, the full variable domain is DSGVTQTPKHLITATGQRVTLRCSPRSGDLSVYWYQQSLDQGLQFLIQYYNGEERAKGNILERFSAQQFPDLHSELNLSSLELGDSALYFCASSASVSYSGNTIYFGEGSWLTVV.

This clonotype came up a few times. The CDR3: CSARKDRAGMDTEAFF. The CDR3 DNA follows: TGCAGTGCTAGGAAGGACAGGGCGGGTATGGACACTGAAGCTTTCTTT. This chain links TRBV20-1 with TRBJ1-1; TRBD1 agrees at 8 bases. V shed 3 bases, J shed 3 bases, and the junction held 12 bases outside the gene matches. Germline V CDR1 and CDR2: DFQATT, SNEGSKA (reference sequence). The CDR3 is 16 amino acids.

The chain joins TRBV20-1 to TRBJ2-1; 11 nucleotides align to TRBD2. V lost 5 bases, J lost 9 bases, and 9 bases stayed unmatched. From germline, CDR1 is DFQATT and CDR2 SNEGSKA (reference sequence). CDR3 length: 14 amino acids. DNA for the CDR3: TGCAGTGCTGCTCCGGCTAGCGGGGGGATTGAGCAGTTCTTC. Its translation is CSAAPASGGIEQFF.

As to this clonotype: It is unclear where the CDR3 begins or ends on the DNA, so no DNA is shown, and the CDR3 is as TCRdb lists it. The chain employs TRBV9 and TRBJ1-6; the table's D call TRBD1 went unverified against the DNA. A total of 14 residues make up the CDR3, ends included. CDR1 and CDR2 from the germline V gene are SGDLS and YYNGEE. The CDR3 loop is CASSVGQGNSPLPF.

With regard to this clonotype: At one end the junction does not follow the germline gene, possibly because of a read error. V gene TRBV5-1 combines with J gene TRBJ2-7; 11 bases agree with TRBD1. The CDR3 contains 16 residues. CDR1 SGHRS and CDR2 YFSETQ come from the germline V gene. The CDR3 sequence is CASRCEGQGGTYEQYF. The CDR3 DNA follows: TGTGCCAGCAGGTGTGAGGGACAGGGGGGGACCTACGAGCAGTACTTC.

At least ten counts were recorded for this clonotype. The chain carries TRBV24-1 and TRBJ1-4; no clear D. In germline, CDR1 is KGHDR, CDR2 SFDVKD. The CDR3 runs 14 residues. V lost 2 bases and J lost 1, with 4 bases in between. The CDR3 coding sequence is TGTGCCACCAGTGATTCGGGAACTAATGAAAAACTGTTTTTT. Amino acid sequence: CATSDSGTNEKLFF.

About this clonotype: The final CDR3 position lacks the conserved phenylalanine or tryptophan, pointing to a likely read error. CDR3 bases: TGTGCCAGCAGCCAAAGGACAGCAAATGAAAAACTGTTTCTT. This codes for CASSQRTANEKLFL. The rearrangement joins TRBV3-1 to TRBJ1-4; tentative D call: TRBD1 (6 bases). Trimming cost V 2 bases and J 5 bases, with 9 bases left between them. Germline values: CDR1 LGHDT, CDR2 YNNKEL (reference sequence). There are 14 residues in the CDR3.

This clonotype was counted at least ten times. The chain joins TRBV9 to TRBJ2-3; 7 nucleotides align to TRBD2. Germline V CDR1 and CDR2: SGDLS, YYNGEE. Germline trimming cut 4 bases from V and 4 bases from J; bases unmatched to any gene: 6. CDR3 length: 14 amino acids. CDR3 bases: TGTGCCAGCAGCTCCGGGGGGATCTCAGATACGCAGTATTTT. The encoded protein is CASSSGGISDTQYF.

The chain links TRBV28 to TRBJ2-1; D tentatively reads TRBD1 or TRBD2 (6 bases each). Germline loops: CDR1 MDHEN, CDR2 SYDVKM. The ends were cut back, 3 bases at V and 9 bases at J, with 15 bases in the middle. The CDR3 consists of 14 residues. The CDR3 region is CASSLYQGRGEQFF. The CDR3 DNA is TGTGCCAGCAGTTTGTACCAGGGGCGGGGTGAGCAGTTCTTC.

This chain uses TRBV12-3 or TRBV12-4 with TRBJ1-1; D might be TRBD1 (5 bases). The length of the CDR3 is 15 residues. V was cut by 1 base and J by 0 bases, with 9 bases left in between. The CDR3 DNA is TGTGCCAGCAGTTTAGATGGGACGGTGAACACTGAAGCTTTCTTT. Residues: CASSLDGTVNTEAFF.

This clonotype was observed many times. This chain joins TRBV19 and TRBJ2-3; D may correspond to TRBD1 or TRBD2 (5 bases each). Looked up from germline, CDR1 is LNHDA and CDR2 is SQIVND (reference sequence). CDR3 length: 16 amino acids. Trimming removed 1 base at V and 0 bases at J, with 11 bases between. As DNA, the CDR3 is TGTGCCAGTAGTATAGCTTCGGGGCTTAGCACAGATACGCAGTATTTT. Protein sequence: CASSIASGLSTDTQYF.

This clonotype was observed at least ten times. A much larger clone differs by one base, so this may be a read error. This sequence joins TRBV5-5 and TRBJ2-2; D gene uncertain. This CDR3 is 14 amino acids long. V was pared by 1 base and J by 6 bases, with 10 bases between. Germline lookup yields CDR1 SGHKS and CDR2 YYEKEE (reference sequence). CDR3 loop: CASSLSMAPGELFF. The CDR3 DNA follows: TGTGCCAGCAGCTTGTCGATGGCACCCGGGGAGCTGTTTTTT.

This clonotype was detected ten times or more. The V and J genes are TRBV10-2 and TRBJ1-2; D gene ambiguous. Germline assignment: CDR1 WSHSY and CDR2 SAAADI. V lost 4 bases and J 0 bases, leaving 18 bases between the germline ends. The CDR3 is 17 residues long. CDR3 protein: CASSGTYQRLANYGYTF. The CDR3 DNA sequence: TGCGCCAGCAGTGGAACCTACCAGAGACTAGCTAACTATGGCTACACCTTC.

The rearrangement joins TRBV30 to TRBJ2-2; the D is unclear. CDR3 size: 15 residues. Trimming cost V 3 bases and J 3 bases, with 14 bases left between them. The germline CDR1 and CDR2 sequences are GTSNPN and SVGIG (reference sequence). The chain's CDR3 is CAWSLRAQDTGELFF. The CDR3, as DNA: TGTGCCTGGAGCCTCCGGGCTCAAGACACCGGGGAGCTGTTTTTT.

This clonotype has at least ten counts. The chain couples TRBV4-1 to TRBJ1-6; no definite D call. V lost 0 bases and J 5 bases, leaving 8 bases between the germline ends. The CDR3 has 15 amino acids. Per germline, CDR1 MGHRA and CDR2 YSYEKL. This CDR3 is CASSQDRNNNSPLHF. CDR3 in DNA: TGCGCCAGCAGCCAAGATCGTAACAATAATTCACCCCTCCACTTT.

This clonotype was counted a few times. Being one base from a much bigger clone, this may be a read error. The rearrangement joins TRBV5-6 to TRBJ2-3; the D is unclear. The CDR3 loop spans 12 amino acids. The germline CDR1 and CDR2 sequences are SGHDT and YYEEEE. Here the CDR3 reads CASSRSTATQYF. In DNA, the CDR3 is TGTGCCAGCAGCCGCAGCACAGCTACGCAGTATTTT.

This clonotype was counted ten times or more. The rearrangement joins TRBV4-1 to TRBJ1-2; perhaps TRBD1 as D (6 bases). V lost 6 bases, J lost 6 bases, and 17 bases lay in between. CDR3 size: 14 residues. CDR1 and CDR2 (germline): MGHRA, YSYEKL. CDR3 sequence reads: CASRFTAGADGYTF. In DNA, the CDR3 is TGCGCCAGCAGATTCACGGCGGGGGCGGATGGCTACACCTTC.

J is TRBJ2-7 and V is TRBV20-1; no definite D call. Trimming stripped 3 bases from V and 4 bases from J, with 7 bases between. Germline CDR1 reads DFQATT; CDR2 reads SNEGSKA (reference sequence). The CDR3 extends over 11 amino acids. Here the CDR3 DNA reads TGCAGTGCTAGTAGGGTTTACGAGCAGTACTTC. It is translated as CSASRVYEQYF.